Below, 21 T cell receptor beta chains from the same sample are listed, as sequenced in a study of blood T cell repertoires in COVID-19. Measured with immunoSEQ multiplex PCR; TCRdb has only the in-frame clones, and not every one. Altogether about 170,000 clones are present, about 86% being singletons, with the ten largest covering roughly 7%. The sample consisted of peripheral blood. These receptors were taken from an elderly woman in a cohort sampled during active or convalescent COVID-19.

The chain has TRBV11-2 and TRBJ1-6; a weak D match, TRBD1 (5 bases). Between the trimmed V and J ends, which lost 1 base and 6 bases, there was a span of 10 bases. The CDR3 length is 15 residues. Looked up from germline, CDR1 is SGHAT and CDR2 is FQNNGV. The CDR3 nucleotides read TGTGCCAGCAGCTTAGCCCCTGGGGCTAATTCACCCCTCCACTTT. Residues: CASSLAPGANSPLHF.

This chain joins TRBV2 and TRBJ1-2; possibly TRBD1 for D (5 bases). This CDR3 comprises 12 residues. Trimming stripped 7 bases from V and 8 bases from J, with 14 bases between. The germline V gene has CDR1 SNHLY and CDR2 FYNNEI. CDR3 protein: CASKVGADGYTF. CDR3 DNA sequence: TGTGCCAGCAAGGTAGGGGCTGACGGCTACACCTTC.

This chain's CDR3 is CASSFWTGMNTEAFF. As DNA, the CDR3 is TGCGCCAGCAGCTTCTGGACAGGGATGAACACTGAAGCTTTCTTT. The chain carries TRBV5-1 and TRBJ1-1; TRBD1 aligns across 8 bases. CDR3 length: 15 amino acids. J lost 0 bases, V lost 2 bases, and 3 bases had no gene match. CDR1 and CDR2 (germline): SGHRS, YFSETQ.

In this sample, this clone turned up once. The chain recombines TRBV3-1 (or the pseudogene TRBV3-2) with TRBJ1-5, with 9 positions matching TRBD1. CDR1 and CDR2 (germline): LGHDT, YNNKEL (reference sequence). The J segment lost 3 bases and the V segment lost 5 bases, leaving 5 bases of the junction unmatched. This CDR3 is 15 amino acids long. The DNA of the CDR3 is TGTGCCAGCAGCAAACAGGGGGCGGACAATCAGCCCCAGCATTTT. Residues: CASSKQGADNQPQHF.

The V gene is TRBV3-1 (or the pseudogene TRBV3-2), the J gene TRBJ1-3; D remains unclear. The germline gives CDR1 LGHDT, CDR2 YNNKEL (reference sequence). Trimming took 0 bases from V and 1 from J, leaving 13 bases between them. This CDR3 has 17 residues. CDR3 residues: CASSQDTSITSGNTIYF. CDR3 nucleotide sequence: TGTGCCAGCAGCCAAGATACCTCAATTACTTCTGGAAACACCATATATTTT.

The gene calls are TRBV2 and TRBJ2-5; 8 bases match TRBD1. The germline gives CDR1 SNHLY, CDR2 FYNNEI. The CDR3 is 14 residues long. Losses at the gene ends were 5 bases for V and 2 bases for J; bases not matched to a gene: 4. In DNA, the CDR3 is TGTGCCAGCAGTCCCGGGACAGGACAAGAGACCCAGTACTTC. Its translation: CASSPGTGQETQYF.

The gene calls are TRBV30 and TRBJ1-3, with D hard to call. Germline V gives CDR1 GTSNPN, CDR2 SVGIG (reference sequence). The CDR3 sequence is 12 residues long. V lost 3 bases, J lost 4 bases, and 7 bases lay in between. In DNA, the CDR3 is TGTGCCTGGAGCCCCTCGGGAAACACCATATATTTT. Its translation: CAWSPSGNTIYF.

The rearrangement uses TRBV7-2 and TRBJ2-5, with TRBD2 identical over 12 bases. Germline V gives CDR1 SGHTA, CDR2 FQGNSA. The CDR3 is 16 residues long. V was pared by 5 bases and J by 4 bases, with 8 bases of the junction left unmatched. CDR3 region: CASSPLAGGPTETQYF. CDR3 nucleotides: TGTGCCAGCAGCCCGCTAGCGGGGGGGCCAACAGAGACCCAGTACTTC.

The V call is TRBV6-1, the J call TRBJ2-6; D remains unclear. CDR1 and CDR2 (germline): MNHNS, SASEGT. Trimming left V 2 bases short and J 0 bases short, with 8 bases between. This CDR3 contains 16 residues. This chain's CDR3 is CASSESPHSGANVLTF. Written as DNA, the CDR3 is TGTGCCAGCAGTGAATCCCCCCACTCTGGGGCCAACGTCCTGACTTTC.

CDR3 loop: CASPNYPNSNQPQHF. As DNA, the CDR3 is TGTGCCAGCCCTAATTACCCCAATAGCAATCAGCCCCAGCATTTT. This sequence joins TRBV27 and TRBJ1-5; D not certain. CDR3 length equals 15 residues. The germline gives CDR1 MNHEY, CDR2 SMNVEV (reference sequence). V lost 8 bases and J lost 0, with 14 bases in between.

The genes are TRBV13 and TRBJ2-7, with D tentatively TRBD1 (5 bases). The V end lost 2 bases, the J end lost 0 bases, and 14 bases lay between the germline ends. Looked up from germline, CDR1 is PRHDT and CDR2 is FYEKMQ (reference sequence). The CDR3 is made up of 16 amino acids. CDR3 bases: TGTGCCAGCAGCTTATATCAGGGCAGCCGCTCCTACGAGCAGTACGTC. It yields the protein CASSLYQGSRSYEQYV.

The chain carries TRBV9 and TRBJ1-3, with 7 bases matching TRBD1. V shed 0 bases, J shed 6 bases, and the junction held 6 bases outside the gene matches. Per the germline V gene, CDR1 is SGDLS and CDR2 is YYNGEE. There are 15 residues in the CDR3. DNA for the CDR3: TGTGCCAGCAGCGTAGAGGTAGGGGGCGTAAACACCATATATTTT. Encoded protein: CASSVEVGGVNTIYF.

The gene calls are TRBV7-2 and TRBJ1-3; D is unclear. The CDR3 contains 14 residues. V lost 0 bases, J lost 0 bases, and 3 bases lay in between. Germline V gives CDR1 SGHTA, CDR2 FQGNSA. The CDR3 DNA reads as TGTGCCAGCAGCTTAGCGTACTCTGGAAACACCATATATTTT. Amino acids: CASSLAYSGNTIYF.

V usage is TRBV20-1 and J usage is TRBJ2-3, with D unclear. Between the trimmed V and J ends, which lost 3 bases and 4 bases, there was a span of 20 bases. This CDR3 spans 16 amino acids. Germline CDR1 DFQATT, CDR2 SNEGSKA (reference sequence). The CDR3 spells CSASPPFMVTADTQYF. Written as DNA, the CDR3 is TGCAGTGCTAGTCCCCCTTTTATGGTAACTGCAGATACGCAGTATTTT.

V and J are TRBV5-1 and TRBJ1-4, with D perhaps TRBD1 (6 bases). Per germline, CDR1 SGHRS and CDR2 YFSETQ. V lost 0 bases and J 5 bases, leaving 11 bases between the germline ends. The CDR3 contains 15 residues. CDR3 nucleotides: TGCGCCAGCAGCTTGGCACCAGGGGAAAATGAAAAACTGTTTTTT. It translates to CASSLAPGENEKLFF.

CDR3 protein: CAISSGQNNEKLFF. CDR3 nucleotide sequence: TGTGCCATCAGTTCGGGACAGAATAATGAAAAACTGTTTTTT. The rearrangement uses TRBV10-3 and TRBJ1-4; TRBD1 matches 7 bases. The germline V gene has CDR1 ENHRY and CDR2 SYGVKD. With V trimmed by 5 bases and J by 4 bases, 4 bases remained unmatched. CDR3 length equals 14 residues.

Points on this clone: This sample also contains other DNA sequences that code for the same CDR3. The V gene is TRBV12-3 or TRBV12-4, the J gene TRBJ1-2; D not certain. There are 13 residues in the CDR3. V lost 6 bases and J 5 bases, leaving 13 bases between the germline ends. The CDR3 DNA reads TGTGCCAGCAGCCTTGCCGGGGATTATGGCTACACCTTC. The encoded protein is CASSLAGDYGYTF.

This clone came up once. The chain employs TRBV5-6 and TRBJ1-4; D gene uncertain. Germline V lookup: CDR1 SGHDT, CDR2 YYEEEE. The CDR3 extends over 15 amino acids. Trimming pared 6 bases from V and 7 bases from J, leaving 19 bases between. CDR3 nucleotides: TGTGCCAGCACCGAAGTGGGAGGACGTAGTGAAAAACTGTTTTTT. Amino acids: CASTEVGGRSEKLFF.

The CDR3 bases are TGTGCCAGTAGTCATGCCGGGGGTCGCAGTTTGGTAAGTCAGCCCCAGCATTTT. Translated: CASSHAGGRSLVSQPQHF. The chain is built from TRBV19 and TRBJ1-5; maybe TRBD1 (5 bases). V gave up 5 bases and J gave up 6 bases, with 26 bases separating them. Per germline, CDR1 LNHDA and CDR2 SQIVND (reference sequence). The CDR3 runs 18 residues. The variable domain in full, completed from reference TRBV19 and TRBJ1-5, reads DGGITQSPKYLFRKEGQNVTLSCEQNLNHDAMYWYRQDPGQGLRLIYYSQIVNDFQKGDIAEGYSVSREKKESFPLTVTSAQKNPTAFYLCASSHAGGRSLVSQPQHFGDGTRLSIL.

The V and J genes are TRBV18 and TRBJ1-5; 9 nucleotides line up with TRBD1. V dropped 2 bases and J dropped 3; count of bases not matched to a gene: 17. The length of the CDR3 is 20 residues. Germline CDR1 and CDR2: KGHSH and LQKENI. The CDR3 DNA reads TGTGCCAGCTCACCAGAAGGACAGGGGAAGTTCCCAACCACCAATCAGCCCCAGCATTTT. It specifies CASSPEGQGKFPTTNQPQHF.

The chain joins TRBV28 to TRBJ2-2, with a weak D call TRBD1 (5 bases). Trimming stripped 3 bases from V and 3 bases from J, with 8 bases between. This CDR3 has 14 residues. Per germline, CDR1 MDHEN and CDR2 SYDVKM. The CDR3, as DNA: TGTGCCAGCAGTTTGAGACAGTACACCGGGGAGCTGTTTTTT. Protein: CASSLRQYTGELFF.